The T cell receptor beta chain under discussion was sequenced for a study of shared clonotypes between healthy human individuals. Overall study findings and caveats: Naive subsets usually exceeded memory subsets in estimated richness. Four donors had roughly 5.2% of their naive CD4 clonotypes in common. Incompleteness in sorted-subset sequencing, despite large depth, was shown by rarefaction.

In regard to this clone: Its target is not known. Other DNA variants within this sample encode the same CDR3.

Per the original methods: In the immunoSEQ data, sequences were junction-only and lacked quality scores, so filtering differed. The table came from immunoSEQ multiplex PCR; TCRdb's copy has only in-frame clones and leaves some out. That table supplies the V and J calls and clone size; D and trimming were determined from the DNA. The profile covers some 2,100,000 clones, with roughly 95% appearing a single time and over 0.1% taken by the ten largest. The CDR3 is made up of 13 amino acids. The V gene's germline CDR1 is SGHDT and CDR2 YYEEEE. With 4 bases removed from V and 0 bases from J, the gap between germline ends came to 6 bases.

The sequence was obtained from a man aged 18 to 35 in good health. The V gene is TRBV5-6, the J gene TRBJ2-3; the D is unclear. The material sequenced was naive CD4+ T cells sorted from blood. Regarding subset: CD45RA+ positively selected. The CDR3 spells CASSPTSTDTQYF. CDR3 in DNA: TGTGCCAGCAGCCCTACTAGCACAGATACGCAGTATTTT.